Listed below are T cell receptor beta chains from one sample, sequenced in a study of blood T cells in healthy people across ages. TCRdb re-analysed the 5' RACE reads in MiXCR, keeping a single row per CDR3 protein. The repertoire includes fewer than 900,000 distinct CDR3 sequences, approximately 39% of them detected once, and under 25% sits in the top ten. The sequenced sample consisted of blood. The receptors come from a woman aged 55 to 70 in good health. Each CDR3 is given with its conserved first and last residue. D genes are given only for firm matches. Clone size, where shown, is once, few, many, or a class for clones that have expanded.

D gene	clone size	J gene	V gene	CDR3 DNA	CDR3 protein
TRBD2	few	TRBJ2-5	TRBV3-1	TGTGCCAGCAGCAAAGGGCGGGGGGGCAAAGAGACCCAGTACTTC	CASSKGRGGKETQYF
TRBD2	.	TRBJ2-3	TRBV20-1	TGCAGTGCTACGCTTGGACTAGCGGGAGGGCCTAGCTCAGATACGCAGTATTTT	CSATLGLAGGPSSDTQYF
.	.	TRBJ1-1	TRBV7-6	TGTGCCAGCAGCTTAGGTGTCAGGACAAACACTGAAGCTTTCTTT	CASSLGVRTNTEAFF
.	.	TRBJ1-2	TRBV3-1	TGTGCCAGCAGCCAAGTTCTTGGGGGGTCGGATGGCTACACCTTC	CASSQVLGGSDGYTF
.	.	TRBJ2-5	TRBV3-1	TGTGCCAGCAGTTATGAGGGAAAAGAGACCCAGTACTTC	CASSYEGKETQYF
.	few	TRBJ1-2	TRBV5-1	TGCGCCAGCAGCTTGGATGATCGTCTCAGACGCGACTATGGCTACACCTTC	CASSLDDRLRRDYGYTF
.	.	TRBJ1-1	TRBV20-1	TGCAGTGCTAGAAACCCAGGTCGGGGGAACACTGAAGCTTTCTTT	CSARNPGRGNTEAFF
TRBD1	few	TRBJ2-7	TRBV2	TGTGCCAGCAGTGCTACGACAGGGTCGTACGAGCAGTACTTC	CASSATTGSYEQYF
.	.	TRBJ1-1	TRBV7-9	TGTGCCAGCAGCTTAGATCCAAGGCAGCCCAAGAACACTGAAGCTTTCTTT	CASSLDPRQPKNTEAFF
.	.	TRBJ2-5	TRBV20-1	TGCAGTGAGGTTGCGGTAGGAGAGACCCAGTACTTC	CSEVAVGETQYF
.	.	TRBJ1-2	TRBV14	TGTGCCAGCAGCCCGACAGATTATGGCTACACCTTC	CASSPTDYGYTF
.	.	TRBJ2-5	TRBV20-1	TGCAGTGCTAGAGATCCCCGGACCAATAAAGAGACCCAGTACTTC	CSARDPRTNKETQYF
TRBD2	.	TRBJ2-7	TRBV7-2	TGTGCCGGCAGCTTACGTAGAACCGGGGGGACCGCCTCCGAGCAGTACTTC	CAGSLRRTGGTASEQYF
.	.	TRBJ1-1	TRBV4-1	TGCGCCAGCAGCCAAGTTCACGCGAACACTGAAGCTTTCTTT	CASSQVHANTEAFF
TRBD2	.	TRBJ2-1	TRBV12-3/TRBV12-4	TGTGCCAGCAGTTCCGGGACTAGCAGTTTCAATGAGCAGTTCTTC	CASSSGTSSFNEQFF
.	.	TRBJ2-3	TRBV29-1	TGCAGCGTTGGGGGAGATTTAGGGACATCCGTGGATACGCAGTATTTT	CSVGGDLGTSVDTQYF
TRBD2	.	TRBJ2-1	TRBV9	TGTGCCAGCAGCGTCTATGGGACTAGCGGCAATGAGCAGTTCTTC	CASSVYGTSGNEQFF
.	few	TRBJ2-5	TRBV6-5	TGTGCCAGCAGTTGGACACAGGGCGTAGTGGAGACCCAGTACTTC	CASSWTQGVVETQYF
TRBD1	.	TRBJ1-1	TRBV29-1	TGCAGCGTTGCGACAGGGCATCTCTTGAACACTGAAGCTTTCTTT	CSVATGHLLNTEAFF
TRBD1	many	TRBJ2-3	TRBV7-2	TGTGCCAGCAGCTACGGACAGGTCGGCACAGATACGCAGTATTTT	CASSYGQVGTDTQYF
.	.	TRBJ2-5	TRBV7-2	TGTGCCAGCAGCTTAGCAGGGACCCATACGGAGACCCAGTACTTC	CASSLAGTHTETQYF
TRBD1	few	TRBJ2-5	TRBV18	TGTGCCAGCTCACCGCCCGGGACAGGGGGTCTAGGGCAGTACTTC	CASSPPGTGGLGQYF
.	many	TRBJ1-2	TRBV2	TGTGCCAGCAGTCCCGACAGTAACTATGGCTACACCTTC	CASSPDSNYGYTF
.	.	TRBJ2-2	TRBV4-3	TGCGCCAGCAGCCAAGACCCCCGACCCAACGCGGAGCTGTTTTTT	CASSQDPRPNAELFF
.	.	TRBJ2-3	TRBV20-1	TGCAGTGCTATTCCCGGGGACCACCTTGGCACAGATACGCAGTATTTT	CSAIPGDHLGTDTQYF
TRBD1	.	TRBJ2-1	TRBV11-2	TGTGCCAGCAGCTTAGGGGACAGGAGCTCCTACAATGAGCAGTTCTTC	CASSLGDRSSYNEQFF
TRBD1	few	TRBJ1-4	TRBV3-1	TGTGCCAGCAGCCATGGACAGGGAAGTGAAAAACTGTTTTTT	CASSHGQGSEKLFF
.	.	TRBJ2-1	TRBV20-1	TGCAGTGCTGGGAGCAGCCAAGGGGAGCAGTTCTTC	CSAGSSQGEQFF
.	many	TRBJ2-7	TRBV7-9	TGTGCCAGCAGCCTGTGGGGCCCCGAGCAGTACTTC	CASSLWGPEQYF
TRBD1	few	TRBJ1-2	TRBV20-1	TGCAGTGCGGGTGGGACAGGCGCCTACACCTTC	CSAGGTGAYTF
TRBD2	.	TRBJ2-5	TRBV28	TGTGCCAGCAGTCCGATTCCCCAACTAGCGGGAGGCGAGACCCAGTACTTC	CASSPIPQLAGGETQYF
.	.	TRBJ2-7	TRBV3-1	TGTGCCAGCAGCCAAGCACCAAGGCGGGGCCGCCCCTACGAGCAGTACTTC	CASSQAPRRGRPYEQYF
TRBD2	few	TRBJ2-3	TRBV18	TGTGCCAGCTCACCGGGGGTCGGCGGGGGTGACACAGATACGCAGTATTTT	CASSPGVGGGDTDTQYF
.	.	TRBJ1-2	TRBV15	TGTGCCACCAGCAGAGCGACAGGCTATGGCTACACCTTC	CATSRATGYGYTF
.	.	TRBJ1-3	TRBV29-1	TGCAGCGTTGAACTCCTGAGCTCTGGAAACACCATATATTTT	CSVELLSSGNTIYF
TRBD2	.	TRBJ2-7	TRBV4-3	TGCGCCAGCAGCCAAGAATTGGCGACGGGGCTAGCGGCGGTATCCTACGAGCAGTACTTC	CASSQELATGLAAVSYEQYF
.	.	TRBJ2-1	TRBV4-2	TGTGCCAGCAGCCTTAGACTGGAGGTTGAGCAGTTCTTC	CASSLRLEVEQFF